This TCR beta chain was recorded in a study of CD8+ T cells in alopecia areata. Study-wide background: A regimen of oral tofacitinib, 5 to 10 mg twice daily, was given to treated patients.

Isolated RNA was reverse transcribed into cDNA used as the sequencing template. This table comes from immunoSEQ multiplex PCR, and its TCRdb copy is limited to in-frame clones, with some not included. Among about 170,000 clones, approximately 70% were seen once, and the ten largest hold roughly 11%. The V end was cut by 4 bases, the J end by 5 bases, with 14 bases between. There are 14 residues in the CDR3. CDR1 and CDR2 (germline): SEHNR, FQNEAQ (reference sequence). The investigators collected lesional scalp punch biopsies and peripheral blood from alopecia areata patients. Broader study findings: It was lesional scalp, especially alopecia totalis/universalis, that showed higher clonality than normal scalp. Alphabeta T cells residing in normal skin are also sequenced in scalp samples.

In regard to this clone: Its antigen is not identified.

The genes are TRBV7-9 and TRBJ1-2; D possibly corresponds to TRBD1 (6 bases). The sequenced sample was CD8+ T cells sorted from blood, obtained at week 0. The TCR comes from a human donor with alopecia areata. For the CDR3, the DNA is TGTGCCAGCAGCTCGGTGGACAGCTATTATGGCTACACCTTC. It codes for CASSSVDSYYGYTF.